This TCR beta chain was sequenced during a study of T cell responses to AZD1222 COVID-19 vaccine. Study summary: Pooled samples include second doses given at about 4 or 12 weeks.

The V and J ends lost 0 bases and 4 bases respectively, with 10 bases between them. This CDR3 has 16 amino acids. Germline CDR1 LNHNV, CDR2 YYDKDF (reference sequence). Assay: immunoSEQ multiplex PCR; the TCRdb copy retains only in-frame clones and omits some. Of about 190,000 clones listed, approximately 92% are singletons. On this clone: Antigen unknown.

General study points: Unmutated variant regions are reportedly the target of nearly half of TCRs that are spike-specific. Distributed over spike, vaccine-associated CD4 TCRs predominated at 160-218 and 743-854.

This material consisted of peripheral blood, taken on day 0 of AZD1222 vaccination. The chain links TRBV15 to TRBJ1-6; D not resolved. This TCR came from an adult in good health. The CDR3, as DNA: TGTGCCACCAGCAGAGATTTTGGGATGTATAATTCACCCCTCCACTTT. Encoded protein: CATSRDFGMYNSPLHF.